This TCR beta chain emerged from a study of identical twins. Germline V CDR1 and CDR2: LGHDT, YNNKEL (reference sequence). CDR3 length: 13 amino acids. Trimming stripped 1 base from V and 4 bases from J, with 2 bases between. Whole-study findings and limits: Insertion counts were lower in abundant cord blood beta clonotypes, a trend that memory repertoires did not show.

Healthy Caucasians were all of the donors. Unique molecular identifiers were in the cDNA, with template-switch universal primer binding. TCRdb re-called the 5' RACE reads with MiXCR, one entry per CDR3 protein. The sample yields approximately 240,000 distinct CDR3 sequences, about an eighth seen once. This clonotype was observed a few times. Its specificity is not known. The chain couples TRBV3-1 to TRBJ2-6; D not certain. This TCR derives from a young woman in good health. Sequencing was carried out using memory (CD45RO+) T cells sorted from blood. The DNA of the CDR3 is TGTGCCAGCAGCCAAGGGGGGGCCAACGTCCTGACTTTC. Its translation: CASSQGGANVLTF.